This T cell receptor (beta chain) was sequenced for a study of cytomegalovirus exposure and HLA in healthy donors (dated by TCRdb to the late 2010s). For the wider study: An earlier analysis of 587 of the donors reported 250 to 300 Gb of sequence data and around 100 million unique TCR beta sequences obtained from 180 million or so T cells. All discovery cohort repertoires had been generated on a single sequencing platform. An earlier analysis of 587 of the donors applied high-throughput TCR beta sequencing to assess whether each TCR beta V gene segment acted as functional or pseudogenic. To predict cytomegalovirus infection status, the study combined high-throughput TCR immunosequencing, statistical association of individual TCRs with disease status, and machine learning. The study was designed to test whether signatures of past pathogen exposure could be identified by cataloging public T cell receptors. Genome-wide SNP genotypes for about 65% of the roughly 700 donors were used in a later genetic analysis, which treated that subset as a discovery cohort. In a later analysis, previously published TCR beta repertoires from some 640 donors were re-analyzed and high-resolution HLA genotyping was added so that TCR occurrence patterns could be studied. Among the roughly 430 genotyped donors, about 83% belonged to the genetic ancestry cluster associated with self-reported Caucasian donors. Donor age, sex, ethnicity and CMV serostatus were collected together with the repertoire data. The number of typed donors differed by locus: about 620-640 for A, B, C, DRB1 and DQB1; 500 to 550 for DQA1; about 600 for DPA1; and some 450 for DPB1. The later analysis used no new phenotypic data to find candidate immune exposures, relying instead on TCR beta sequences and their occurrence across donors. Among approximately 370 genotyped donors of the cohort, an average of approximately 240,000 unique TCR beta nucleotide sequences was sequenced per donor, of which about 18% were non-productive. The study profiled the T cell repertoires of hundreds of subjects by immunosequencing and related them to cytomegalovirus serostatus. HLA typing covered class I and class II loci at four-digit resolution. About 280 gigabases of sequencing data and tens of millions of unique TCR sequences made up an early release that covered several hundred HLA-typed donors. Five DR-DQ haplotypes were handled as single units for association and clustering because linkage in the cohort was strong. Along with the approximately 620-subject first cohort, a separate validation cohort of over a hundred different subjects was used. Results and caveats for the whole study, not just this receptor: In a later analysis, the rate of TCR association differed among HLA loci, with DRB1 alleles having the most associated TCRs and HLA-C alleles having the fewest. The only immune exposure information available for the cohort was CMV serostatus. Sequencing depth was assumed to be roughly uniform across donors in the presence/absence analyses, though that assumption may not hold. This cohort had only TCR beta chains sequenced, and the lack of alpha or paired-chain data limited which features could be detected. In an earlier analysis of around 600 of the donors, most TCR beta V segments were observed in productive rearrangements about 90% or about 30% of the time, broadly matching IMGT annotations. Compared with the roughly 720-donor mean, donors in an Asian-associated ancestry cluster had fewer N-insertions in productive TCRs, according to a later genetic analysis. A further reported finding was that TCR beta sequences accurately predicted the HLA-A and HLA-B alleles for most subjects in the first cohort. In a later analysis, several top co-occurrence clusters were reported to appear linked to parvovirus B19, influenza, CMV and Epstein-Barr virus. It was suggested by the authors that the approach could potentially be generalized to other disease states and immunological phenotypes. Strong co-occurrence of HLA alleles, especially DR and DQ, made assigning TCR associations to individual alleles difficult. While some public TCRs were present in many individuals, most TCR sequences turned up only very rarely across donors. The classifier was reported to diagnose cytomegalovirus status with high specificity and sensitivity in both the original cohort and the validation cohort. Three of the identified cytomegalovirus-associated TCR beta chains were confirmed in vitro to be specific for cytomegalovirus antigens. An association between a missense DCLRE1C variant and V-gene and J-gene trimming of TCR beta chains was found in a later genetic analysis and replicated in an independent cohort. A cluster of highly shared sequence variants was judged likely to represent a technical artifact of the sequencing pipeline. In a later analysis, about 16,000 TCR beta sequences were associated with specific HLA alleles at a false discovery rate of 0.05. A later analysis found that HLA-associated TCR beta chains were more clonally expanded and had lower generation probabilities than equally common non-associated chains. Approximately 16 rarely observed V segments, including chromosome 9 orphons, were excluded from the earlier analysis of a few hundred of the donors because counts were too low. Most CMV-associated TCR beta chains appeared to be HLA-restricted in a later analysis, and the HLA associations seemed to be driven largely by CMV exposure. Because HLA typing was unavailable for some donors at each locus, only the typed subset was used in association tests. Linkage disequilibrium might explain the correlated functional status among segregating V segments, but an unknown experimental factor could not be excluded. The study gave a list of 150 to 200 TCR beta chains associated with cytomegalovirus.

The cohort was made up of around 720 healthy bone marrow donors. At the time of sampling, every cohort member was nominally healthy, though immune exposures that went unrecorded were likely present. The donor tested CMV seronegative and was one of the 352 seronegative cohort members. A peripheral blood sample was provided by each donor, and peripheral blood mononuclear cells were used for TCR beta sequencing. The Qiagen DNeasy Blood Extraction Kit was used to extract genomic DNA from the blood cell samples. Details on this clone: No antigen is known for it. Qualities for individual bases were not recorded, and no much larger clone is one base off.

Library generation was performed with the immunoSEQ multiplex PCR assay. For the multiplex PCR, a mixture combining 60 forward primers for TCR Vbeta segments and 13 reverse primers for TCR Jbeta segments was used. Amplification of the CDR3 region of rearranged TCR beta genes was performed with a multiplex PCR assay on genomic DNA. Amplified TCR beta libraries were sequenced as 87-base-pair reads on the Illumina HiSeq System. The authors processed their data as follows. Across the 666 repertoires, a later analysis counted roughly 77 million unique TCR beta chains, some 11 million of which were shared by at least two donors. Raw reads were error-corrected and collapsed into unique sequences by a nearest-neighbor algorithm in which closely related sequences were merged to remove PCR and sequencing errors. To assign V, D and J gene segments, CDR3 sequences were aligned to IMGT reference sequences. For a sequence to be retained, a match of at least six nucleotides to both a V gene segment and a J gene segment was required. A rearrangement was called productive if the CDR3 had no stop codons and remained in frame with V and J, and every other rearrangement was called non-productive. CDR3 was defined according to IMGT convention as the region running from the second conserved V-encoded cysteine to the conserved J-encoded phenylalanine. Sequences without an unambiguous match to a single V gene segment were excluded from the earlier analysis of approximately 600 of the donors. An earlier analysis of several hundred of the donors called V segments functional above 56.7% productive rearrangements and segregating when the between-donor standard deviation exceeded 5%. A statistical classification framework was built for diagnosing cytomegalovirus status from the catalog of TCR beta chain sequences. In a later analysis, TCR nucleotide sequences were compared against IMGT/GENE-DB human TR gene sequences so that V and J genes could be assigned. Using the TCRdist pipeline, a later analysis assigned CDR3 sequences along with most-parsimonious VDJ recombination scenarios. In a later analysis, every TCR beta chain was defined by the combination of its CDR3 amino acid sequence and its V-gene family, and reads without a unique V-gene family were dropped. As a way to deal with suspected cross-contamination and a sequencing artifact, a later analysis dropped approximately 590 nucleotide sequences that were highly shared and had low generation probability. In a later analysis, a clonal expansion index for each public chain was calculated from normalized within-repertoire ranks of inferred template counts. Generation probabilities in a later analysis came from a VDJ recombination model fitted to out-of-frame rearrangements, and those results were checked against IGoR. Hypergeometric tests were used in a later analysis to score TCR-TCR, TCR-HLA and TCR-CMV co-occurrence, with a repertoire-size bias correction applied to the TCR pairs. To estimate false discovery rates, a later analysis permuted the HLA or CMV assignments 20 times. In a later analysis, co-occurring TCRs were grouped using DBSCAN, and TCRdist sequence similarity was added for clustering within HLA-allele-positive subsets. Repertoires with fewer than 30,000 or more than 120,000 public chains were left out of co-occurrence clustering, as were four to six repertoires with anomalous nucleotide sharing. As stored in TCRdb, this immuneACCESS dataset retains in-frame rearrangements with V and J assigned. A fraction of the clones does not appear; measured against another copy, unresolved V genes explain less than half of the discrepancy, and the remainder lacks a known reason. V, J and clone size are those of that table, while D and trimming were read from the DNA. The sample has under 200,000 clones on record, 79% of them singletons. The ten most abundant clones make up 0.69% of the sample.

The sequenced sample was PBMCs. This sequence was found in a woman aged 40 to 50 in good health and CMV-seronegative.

The nucleotides are TGTGCCAGCAGCCCGGGACTACGGCTCGACAATGAGCAGTTCTTC. The resulting protein is CASSPGLRLDNEQFF. The chain is made from TRBV7-2 and TRBJ2-1, and TRBD2 aligns with 7 junction nucleotides. Trimming accounts for 5 bases at V and 5 bases at J, while the number of junction bases matched to no gene is 9. CDR1 and CDR2 were assigned from the germline V gene as SGHTA and FQGNSA. The CDR3 spans 15 residues, from the cysteine through the phenylalanine. Only the CDR3 region is kept as DNA, spanning 45 bases read in frame from base 1.